The 4 T cell receptor beta chains below come from one sample, sequenced in a study of shared clonotypes between healthy human individuals. Profiled with immunoSEQ multiplex PCR; TCRdb holds only in-frame clones, not every one. Among about 96,000 clones listed, almost 70% were seen once. The sample taken for sequencing was memory CD8+ T cells sorted from blood. Sample subset: CD45RO+ cells pooled with CCR7-negative TemRA cells. The receptors here all came from a man aged 25-45 years in good health.

This chain links TRBV18 with TRBJ2-7; D may be TRBD1 or TRBD2 (6 bases each). V was trimmed by 4 bases and J by 2 bases, leaving 15 bases between them. This CDR3 has 15 amino acids. Germline CDR1 and CDR2: KGHSH and LQKENI. The CDR3 sequence is CASSLEGGGPYEQYF. In nucleotides, the CDR3 is TGTGCCAGCTCACTAGAGGGTGGGGGGCCCTACGAGCAGTACTTC.

V usage is TRBV7-2 and J usage is TRBJ2-5; D is perhaps TRBD1 (6 bases). Judging by the DNA end, TRBJ2-7 fits better; the J call may be wrong. Germline CDR1 is SGHTA and CDR2 is FQGNSA. There are 14 residues in the CDR3. The CDR3 DNA reads TGTGCCAGCAGGGGGTTTGTCTCAGGGGACGAGCAGTACTTC. Amino acids: CASRGFVSGDEQYF.

This chain links TRBV2 with TRBJ2-4; D gene unclear. CDR1 is SNHLY, CDR2 FYNNEI, per germline. Trimming removed 4 bases from V and 0 bases from J, with 13 bases in between. This CDR3 region has 16 residues. The CDR3 protein is CASSGQPILAKNIQYF. The CDR3 region has the DNA TGTGCCAGCAGTGGTCAGCCAATCCTAGCCAAAAACATTCAGTACTTC.

The CDR3 DNA follows: TGTGCCAGCAGCTTAGATGGAAGAACTAGCGGGACTCAAGAGACCCAGTACTTC. Its translation: CASSLDGRTSGTQETQYF. This chain links TRBV11-2 with TRBJ2-5, with TRBD2 matching 10 bases. V gave up 0 bases and J gave up 2 bases; unmatched junction bases: 9. This CDR3 region has 18 residues. Germline CDR1 is SGHAT and CDR2 is FQNNGV.